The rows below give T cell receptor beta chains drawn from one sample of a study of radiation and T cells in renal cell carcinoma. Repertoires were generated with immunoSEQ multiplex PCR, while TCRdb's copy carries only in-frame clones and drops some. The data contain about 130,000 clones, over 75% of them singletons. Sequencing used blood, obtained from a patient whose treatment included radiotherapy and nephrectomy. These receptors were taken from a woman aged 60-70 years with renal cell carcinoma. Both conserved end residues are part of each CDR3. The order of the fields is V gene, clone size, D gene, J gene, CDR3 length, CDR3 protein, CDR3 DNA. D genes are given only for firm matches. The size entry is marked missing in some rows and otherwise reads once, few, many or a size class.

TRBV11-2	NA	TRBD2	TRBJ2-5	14	CASSLQRGGKTQYF	TGTGCCAGCAGCCTACAGCGGGGGGGCAAGACCCAGTACTTC
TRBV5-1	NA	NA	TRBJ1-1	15	CASSPSGSHNTEAFF	TGCGCCAGCAGCCCCAGTGGATCTCATAACACTGAAGCTTTCTTT
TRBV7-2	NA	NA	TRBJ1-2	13	CASSPGPTYGYTF	TGTGCCAGCAGCCCTGGACCGACCTATGGCTACACCTTC
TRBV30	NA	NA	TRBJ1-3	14	CAWVRTVGGNTIYF	TGTGCCTGGGTGCGGACCGTTGGCGGAAACACCATATATTTT
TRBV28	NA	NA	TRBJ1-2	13	CASSSFRLGGYTF	TGTGCCAGCAGTTCATTTAGACTGGGAGGCTACACCTTC
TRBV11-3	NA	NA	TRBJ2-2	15	CASSLNQANTGELFF	TGTGCCAGCAGCTTAAACCAAGCGAACACCGGGGAGCTGTTTTTT
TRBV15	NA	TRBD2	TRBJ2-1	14	CATRLAGYYNEQFF	TGTGCCACCAGACTAGCGGGTTACTACAATGAGCAGTTCTTC
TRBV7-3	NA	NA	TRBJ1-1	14	CASSNQAGGTEAFF	TGTGCCAGCAGTAACCAAGCTGGGGGGACTGAAGCTTTCTTT
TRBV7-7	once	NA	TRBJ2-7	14	CASSLGALPYEQYF	TGTGCTAGCAGCTTAGGGGCGCTACCCTACGAGCAGTACTTC
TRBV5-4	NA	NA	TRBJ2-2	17	CASSLGGRVDRTGELFF	TGTGCCAGCAGCTTGGGCGGCAGGGTGGATAGAACCGGGGAGCTGTTTTTT
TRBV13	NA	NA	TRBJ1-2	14	CASSSGRLGSDYTF	TGTGCCAGCAGCTCGGGGCGACTGGGGTCGGACTACACCTTC
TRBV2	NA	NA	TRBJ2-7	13	CASSETGRGQQYF	TGTGCCAGCAGTGAAACAGGACGGGGACAGCAGTACTTC
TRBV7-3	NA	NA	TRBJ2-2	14	CASTLDGNTGELFF	TGTGCCAGCACCCTGGACGGCAACACCGGGGAGCTGTTTTTT
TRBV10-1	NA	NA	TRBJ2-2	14	CASSSNRNTGELFF	TGCGCCAGCAGTTCAAACAGAAACACCGGGGAGCTGTTTTTT
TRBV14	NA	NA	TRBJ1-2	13	CASSQGGGYGYTF	TGTGCCAGCAGCCAAGGGGGAGGCTATGGCTACACCTTC
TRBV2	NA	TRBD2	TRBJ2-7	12	CASSSGGPGGGF	TGTGCCAGCAGCAGCGGGGGACCCGGCGGAGGCTTC
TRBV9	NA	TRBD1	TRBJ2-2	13	CASDRVNTGELFF	TGTGCCAGCGACAGGGTGAACACCGGGGAGCTGTTTTTT
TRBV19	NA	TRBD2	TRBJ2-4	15	CASSVKREGGNIQYF	TGTGCCAGTAGTGTGAAGCGGGAGGGGGGGAACATTCAGTACTTC